This TCR beta chain stems from a study of blood T cell repertoires in COVID-19 (dated by TCRdb to the early 2020s). Notes on the research overall: The collaborator samples originated in the United States, Italy and Spain and spanned the acute and convalescent phases of COVID-19. The prospective study material was composed of cDNA or gDNA derived from T cells, B-cell-depleted T cells, or PBMCs. Deeply sampled blood TCRbeta repertoires from subjects exposed to, actively infected with, or recovered from COVID-19 were included in the dataset. The repertoires were released in a freely available public database intended as a resource for research on the immune response to SARS-CoV-2. Samples were obtained from the ongoing ImmuneRACE study (first 160 participants) and from about 1,300 subjects provided by 6 global collaborators. The sample metadata nearly always contained a de-identified subject ID, COVID-19 status, age in years and sex. HLA class I and class II types, where available, came from metadata supplied by the sample provider rather than from assay-based typing.

TCRbeta CDR3 regions were amplified from genomic DNA using the immunoSEQ Assay, a bias-controlled multiplex PCR. Regarding the original processing steps: Nucleated cell counts per sample were estimated from amplification of reference gene primers within the assay. To quantify the absolute abundance of each unique TCRbeta CDR3 rearrangement, sequence reads were collapsed and filtered. For each sample, productive Simpson clonality was calculated by taking the square root of Simpson's diversity index across productive rearrangements. TCRdb obtained this table from immuneACCESS and retained in-frame rearrangements with V and J assigned. These tables miss some clones; where compared with another copy, unresolved V genes account for less than half of the shortfall, and the remainder is unexplained. D and trimming were read from the DNA, whereas the V and J calls and clone size are those reported in that table. The sample has approximately 250,000 clones on record, just over 85% of them singletons. Jointly, the top ten make up over 2% of the sample.

On this clone: Its binding antigen is unknown. No much larger clonotype is one base removed from it; base qualities were not supplied.

Another Seattle source contributed samples from volunteer blood donors who had recovered from COVID-19. Whole blood was collected in K2EDTA tubes by collaborating institutions according to the institutions' own protocols. Collaborator samples were shipped for TCRbeta analysis as frozen whole blood, isolated PBMCs, or DNA extracted from either sample type. Broader findings and caveats from the paper: Clinical and demographic metadata were provided uncurated, with the amount varying by source and participant.

The clonotype was recovered from a man aged 25 to 40 who had recovered from COVID-19. Specimen: peripheral blood.

The CDR3: CASSQGEVLAGGPNNEQFF. Read as DNA, the sequence is TGCGCCAGCAGCCAAGGGGAAGTACTAGCGGGGGGGCCGAACAATGAGCAGTTCTTC. The rearrangement combines TRBV4-1 with TRBJ2-1; 13 central bases correspond to TRBD2. V is cut back by 1 base and J by 5 bases, with 11 bases in the junction unmatched. The CDR3, from cysteine to phenylalanine, totals 19 residues. The retained sequence is limited to the CDR3, 57 bases, with the frame set at the first base. CDR1 MGHRA and CDR2 YSYEKL were looked up in the germline V gene.